This entry features one T cell receptor beta chain sequence. TCRdb redid the calling of the RT-PCR reads with MiXCR, one entry per CDR3 protein. The sample comprises about 680,000 distinct CDR3 sequences, more than 13% of which are singletons, and about 3.9% rests with the top ten. The CDR3 extends over 15 amino acids. Trimming took 5 bases from V and 8 from J, leaving 19 bases between them. Germline CDR1 MNHEY, CDR2 SVGEGT. J is TRBJ2-1 and V is TRBV6-2 or TRBV6-3, with a tentative D call TRBD1 (6 bases). This sequence was found in a female donor in good health, serving as a healthy control. The specimen was memory CD4+ T cells from blood. Here the CDR3 reads CASSQALTGSDEQFF. CDR3 DNA: TGTGCCAGCAGTCAGGCCTTAACAGGGAGTGATGAGCAGTTCTTC.